The clone carrying this T cell receptor (beta chain) was seen ten or more times. What it binds is not known. This sample is drawn from a study of tumor and adjacent non-tumor tissue in lung cancer. Study overall: The patients, roughly 9 men and about 5 women, were 31 to 76 with stage I to III disease. On average, productive TCRbeta reads reached roughly 4.2 million per sample. General study points: Significantly higher TCR diversity was found in tumor than normal lung.

No cell sorting was done before RNA was extracted from the tissue. Between August and November 2014, newly diagnosed, chemotherapy-naive lung cancer patients underwent thoracic surgery in China. A modified ARM-PCR protocol with three rounds of nested PCR amplified TCRbeta. TCRdb reanalysed the multiplex PCR reads using MiXCR and keeps one entry per CDR3 protein. The table records some 120,000 distinct CDR3 sequences, about 66% of them present only once. The CDR3 runs to 11 residues. The V end was cut by 3 bases, the J end by 4 bases, with 4 bases between. The receptor was derived from a young man with non-small cell lung cancer. Sequencing used lung tumor tissue. The chain couples TRBV12-3 or TRBV12-4 to TRBJ2-7; D gene uncertain. Here the CDR3 DNA reads TGTGCCAGCAGTTTTAGGTACGAGCAGTACTTC. Translating it yields CASSFRYEQYF.